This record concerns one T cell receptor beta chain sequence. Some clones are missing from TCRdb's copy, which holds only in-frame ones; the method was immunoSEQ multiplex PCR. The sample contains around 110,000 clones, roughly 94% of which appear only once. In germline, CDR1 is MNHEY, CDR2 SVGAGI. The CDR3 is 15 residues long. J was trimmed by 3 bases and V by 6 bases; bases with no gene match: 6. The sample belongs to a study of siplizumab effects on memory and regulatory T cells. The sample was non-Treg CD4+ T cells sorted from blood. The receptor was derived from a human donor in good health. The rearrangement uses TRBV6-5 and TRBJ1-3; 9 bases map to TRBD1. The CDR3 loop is CASSPGQGNGNTIYF. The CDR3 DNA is TGTGCCAGCAGCCCAGGACAGGGGAATGGAAACACCATATATTTT.